This TCR beta chain was observed in a study of persistence of HIV-infected CD4 T cells (dated by TCRdb to about 2020). About the investigation overall: The median time the participants had spent on suppressive ART was approximately eight years. Peripheral blood samples of up to roughly 200 mL were collected at multiple time points, except for two participants, who underwent leukapheresis at a single time point. CMV- and HIV-1 Gag-responding CD4+ T cells were isolated from ART-treated individuals so that antigen-driven clonal expansion of HIV-1-infected cells could be examined. Proviral sequencing was used to assess clonality among infected cells, whereas TCRbeta sequencing gauged the clonality of all cells within each sorted population. The TCR cluster analysis across participants included 8 participants for CMV and roughly seven participants for Gag.

The investigation overall reported the following: Significantly lower TCRbeta richness was observed in CMV- and Gag-responding cells than in anti-CD3/anti-CD28-responding cells, and higher oligoclonality was observed in CMV-responding cells than in CD3/CD28-stimulated and Gag-responding cells. Within the same sorted populations, TCR oligoclonality correlated with proviral oligoclonality. Bulk TCR analyses could not be restricted to the rare CMV-responding cells that actually carried HIV-1 proviruses. Antigen-responding cells were enriched for degenerate expanded CDR3beta sequences, which suggests convergent selection of CD4+ responses to CMV and Gag. Only a small number of individuals took part in the study, and only a limited range of antigens was tested.

The treatment or condition label corresponds to: suppressive antiretroviral therapy. A pool of overlapping HIV-1 Gag 15-mer peptides was used at 0.8 to 1 ug per peptide per mL for cell stimulation. Responding CD4+ T cells were sorted on the basis of upregulation of both CD40 ligand and CD69. HIV-1-infected adults in whom suppressive ART had been started during chronic infection were enrolled as participants. For at least 4 years, participants had undetectable plasma HIV-1 RNA, below 50 copies/mL. To be included, a participant needed positive CMV serology and a CD4+ T cell count above 400 cells/uL. Before stimulation, PBMCs were isolated using density centrifugation and then depleted of CD8+ T cells. For approximately 18 hours, CD8-depleted PBMCs were stimulated with anti-CD28/CD49d costimulation, a CD40-blocking antibody, and enfuvirtide, which was added to prevent new infections. Sorting was done on either a Beckman Coulter MoFlo Legacy or an XDP sorter, and propidium iodide was used to exclude dead cells. Genomic DNA was extracted using the QIAamp DNA Mini Kit for samples with more than one million cells and using the Quick-DNA Microprep Kit for all other samples.

Concerning this clone itself: Its target antigen remains unknown. Base quality data are lacking; no much larger clone is found one base away.

From its cysteine to its phenylalanine, the CDR3 spans 12 amino acids. Only CDR3 DNA is held: 36 bases, read in frame from base 1. Trimming takes 6 bases from V and 3 bases from J, and the germline ends sit 9 bases apart. Sequences WSHSY (CDR1) and SAAADI (CDR2) are obtained from the germline V gene. TCRbeta repertoires were sequenced from genomic DNA with the immunoSEQ hsTCRB assay version 4 in survey mode. For TCRbeta sequencing, genomic DNA was diluted to roughly 9.2 ng/uL, with up to 1 ug used per sample. The original methods were these. Analysis of the TCRbeta data was done in ImmunoSeq Analyzer 3.0, and diversity was computed on productive nucleotide rearrangements. Lower-bound TCR diversity was estimated with the improved Chao index, and clonality with the Gini coefficient using the Immunarch R package. Different nucleotide rearrangements encoding the same CDR3beta amino acid sequence were treated as distinct clonotypes. Differential abundance analysis found TCRbeta sequences that were significantly enriched in antigen-responding cells compared with anti-CD3/anti-CD28-activated cells. GLIPH2 grouped TCRs by predicted peptide-MHC specificity, both within each participant and across combined participant data sets. TCRdb provides this immuneACCESS table in a form limited to in-frame rearrangements. Some clones are lacking; in checked studies, under half of them reflect an unresolved V gene, and why the rest are absent is not known. V and J calls and clone size are those listed in that table; D and trimming were worked out from the DNA. A total of tens of thousands of clones appear in this sample, over 65% of them only once. Around 2% of the sample goes to the ten largest clones.

Sequenced material: CD4+ T cells sorted from PBMCs after roughly 19-hour stimulation, taken from a patient who received antiretroviral therapy. Explained via the paper, the cell subset or site label denotes: CD40L+CD69+ CD4 T cells responding to HIV-1 Gag peptides. The sequence derives from an adult man with HIV who was CMV-seropositive. The rearrangement combines TRBV10-2 with TRBJ2-7; no D gene call is confident. The CDR3 in this case is CASSDLGYEQYF. At the DNA level, the sequence is TGCGCCAGCAGCGATCTGGGCTACGAGCAGTACTTC.